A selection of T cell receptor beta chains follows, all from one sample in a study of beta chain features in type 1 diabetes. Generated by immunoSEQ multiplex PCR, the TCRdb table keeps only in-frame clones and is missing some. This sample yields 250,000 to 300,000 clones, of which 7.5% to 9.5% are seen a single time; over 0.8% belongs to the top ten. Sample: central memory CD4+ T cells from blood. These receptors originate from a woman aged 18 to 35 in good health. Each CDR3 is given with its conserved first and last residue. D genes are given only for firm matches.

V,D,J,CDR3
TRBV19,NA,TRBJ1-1,CASSATFQGTEAFF
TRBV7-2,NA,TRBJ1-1,CASSPEGQPNTEAFF
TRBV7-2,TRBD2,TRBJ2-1,CASSLLAAGYNEQFF
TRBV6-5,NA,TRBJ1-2,CASSFGNYGYTF
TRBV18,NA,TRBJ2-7,CASSRDLYYEQYF
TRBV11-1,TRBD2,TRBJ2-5,CASSPWGGETQYF
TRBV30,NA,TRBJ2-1,CAWGGGNEQFF
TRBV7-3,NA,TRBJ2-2,CASSSGSRRAKAGELFF
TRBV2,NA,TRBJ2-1,CASKGRVSYNEQFF
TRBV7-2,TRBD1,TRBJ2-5,CASSAGQGDTETQYF
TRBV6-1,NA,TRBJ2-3,CASRARGDTQYF
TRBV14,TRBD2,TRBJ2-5,CASSLLTSGQETQYF
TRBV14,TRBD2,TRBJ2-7,CASTRGTSGPYEQYF
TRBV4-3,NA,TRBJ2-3,CASSQDLNGRTDTQYF
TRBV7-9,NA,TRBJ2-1,CASSLEGPPYNEQFF
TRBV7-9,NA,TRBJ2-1,CASSTPSRSSNEQFF
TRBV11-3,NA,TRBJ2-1,CASSFRLDNEQFF
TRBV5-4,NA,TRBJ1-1,CASSFGANVGTEAFF
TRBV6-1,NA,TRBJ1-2,CASSEPSGPRDNYGYTF
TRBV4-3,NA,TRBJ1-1,CASSQETGVVAFF
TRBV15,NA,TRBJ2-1,CATSRNSFTNEQFF
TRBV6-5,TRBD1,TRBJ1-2,CASSYSTGTDYTF
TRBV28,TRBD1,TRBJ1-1,CASRGTVEAFF
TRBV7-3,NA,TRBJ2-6,CASGRGQGANVLTF
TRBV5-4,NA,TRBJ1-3,CASSLGPASGNTIYF
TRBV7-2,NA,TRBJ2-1,CASSSKVLGVYNEQFF
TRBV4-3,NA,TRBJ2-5,CASSRQDGETQYF
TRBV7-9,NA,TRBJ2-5,CASSLQYQTQYF
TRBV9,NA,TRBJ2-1,CASTRTNYNEQFF
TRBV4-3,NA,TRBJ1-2,CASSPWGELSYTF
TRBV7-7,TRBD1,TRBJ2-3,CASSMTTGKADTQYF
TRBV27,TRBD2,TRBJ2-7,CASSFREGTYEQYF
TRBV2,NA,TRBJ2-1,CASCLANTEQFF
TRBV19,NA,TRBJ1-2,CASSTQGNYGYTF
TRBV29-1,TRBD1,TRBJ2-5,CSVEYPIRTGKETQYF
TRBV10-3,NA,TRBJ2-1,CASNSNYNEQFF
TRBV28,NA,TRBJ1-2,CASIPSLAGGNYGYTF
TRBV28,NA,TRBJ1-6,CASSLWDSGINSPLHF
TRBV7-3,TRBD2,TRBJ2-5,CASSTGLAGVGETQYF
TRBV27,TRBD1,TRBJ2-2,CASRMDRLQGGELFF
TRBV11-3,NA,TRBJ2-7,CASSLGNEQYF
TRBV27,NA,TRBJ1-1,CASSSPGGNTEAFF
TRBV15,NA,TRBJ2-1,CATSRDLITYNEQFF
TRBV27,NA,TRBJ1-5,CARPRPQHF
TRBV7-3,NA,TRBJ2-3,CASSSLRSTDTQYF
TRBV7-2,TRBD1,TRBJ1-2,CASSRRTGDGYTF
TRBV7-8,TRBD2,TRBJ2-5,CASSLGTTMETQYF
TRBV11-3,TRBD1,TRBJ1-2,CASSFDRGNGYTF
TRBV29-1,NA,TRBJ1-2,CSVSGEGRYTF
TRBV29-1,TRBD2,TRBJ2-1,CSVGGRSGSSYNEQFF
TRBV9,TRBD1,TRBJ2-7,CASSGDRDGEQYF
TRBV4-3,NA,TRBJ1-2,CASSQASGRGNYGYTF
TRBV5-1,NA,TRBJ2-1,CASSYDQGFEQFF
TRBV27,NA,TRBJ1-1,CASSLTGDTEAFF
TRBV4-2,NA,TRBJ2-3,CASSSQGPDTQYF